This TCR beta chain originates from a study of T cell responses to AZD1222 COVID-19 vaccine. Findings and limits, study-wide: The study identified only five to seven AZD1222 recipients as seropositive at baseline. Sampling captured repertoires only after the peak T cell response.

As regards this clone: Its antigen is not identified.

The protocol was immunoSEQ multiplex PCR, while the TCRdb copy is restricted to in-frame clones and leaves out a portion. The sample lists about 140,000 clones, 85% to 90% seen once, with nearly 3.5% in the top ten. The sequence derives from an adult in good health. The sequencing used peripheral blood, collected on day 0 of AZD1222 vaccination.

The CDR3 loop is CASSPGLAGAYNEQFF. The CDR3 DNA is TGTGCCAGCAGCCCCGGACTAGCGGGAGCCTACAATGAGCAGTTCTTC. This chain links TRBV5-5 with TRBJ2-1; 13 bases line up with TRBD2. CDR1 and CDR2 from the germline V gene are SGHKS and YYEKEE (reference sequence). V trimming: 4 bases; J trimming: 2 bases; junction bases outside the gene matches: 3. The CDR3 spans 16 residues.